Described below is a single T cell receptor beta chain sequence and its context. Its cognate antigen is unknown. Sequenced by immunoSEQ multiplex PCR; TCRdb stores in-frame clones only, minus some. The table lists around 150,000 clones, around nine tenths of them singletons. The validation cohort, a group of around 130 subjects, included the donors and was separate from the roughly 700-subject first cohort. This sample is part of a study of cytomegalovirus exposure and HLA in healthy donors. Study at large: The same platform as the approximately 730 first-cohort repertoires was used for the 95 to 150 validation repertoires, a later analysis reported. Study-level results: Rarity characterized most TCR sequences, yet some public TCRs appeared in many donors. Investigators reported under 200 TCR beta chains as tied to cytomegalovirus.

The V gene's germline CDR1 is MNHEY and CDR2 SVGAGI. The CDR3 consists of 14 residues. V lost 0 bases and J 2 bases, leaving 7 bases between the germline ends. The sequence came from a woman in her late teens or twenties in good health and CMV-seronegative. V gene TRBV6-5 combines with J gene TRBJ1-2, with D possibly TRBD1 on 5 matching bases. The sample taken for sequencing was PBMCs. The CDR3 nucleotides read TGTGCCAGCAGTTACTCGCCAGGGAACTATGGCTACACCTTC. As protein: CASSYSPGNYGYTF.